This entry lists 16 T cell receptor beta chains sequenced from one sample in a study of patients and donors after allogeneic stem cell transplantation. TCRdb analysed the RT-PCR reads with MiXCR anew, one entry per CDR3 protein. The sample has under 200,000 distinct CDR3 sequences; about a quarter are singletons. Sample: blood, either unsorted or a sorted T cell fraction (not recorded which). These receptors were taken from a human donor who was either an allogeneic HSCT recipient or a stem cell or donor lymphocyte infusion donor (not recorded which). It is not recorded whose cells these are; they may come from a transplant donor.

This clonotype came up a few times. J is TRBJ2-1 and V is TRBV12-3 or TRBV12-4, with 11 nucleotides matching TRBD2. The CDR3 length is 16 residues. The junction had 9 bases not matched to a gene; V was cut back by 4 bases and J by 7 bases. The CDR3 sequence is CASSSILAGEDNEQFF. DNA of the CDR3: TGTGCCAGCAGTTCGATACTAGCGGGGGAGGATAATGAGCAGTTCTTC.

The CDR3 loop reads CASSQDALGYTF. As DNA, the CDR3 is TGTGCCAGCAGCCAAGATGCCCTCGGCTACACCTTC. The chain combines TRBV4-2 with TRBJ1-2; D is unclear. Per the germline V gene, CDR1 is LGHNA and CDR2 is YNFKEQ. CDR3 length equals 12 residues. The V gene lost 0 bases and the J gene lost 8 bases, with 7 bases spanning the gap.

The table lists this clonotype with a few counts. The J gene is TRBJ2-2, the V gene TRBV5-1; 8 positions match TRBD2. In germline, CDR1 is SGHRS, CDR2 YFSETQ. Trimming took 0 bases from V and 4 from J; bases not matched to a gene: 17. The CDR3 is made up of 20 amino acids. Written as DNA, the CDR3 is TGCGCCAGCAGCTTGGTCCCGATCCCGGGGGGGCTCCTTGGCACCGGGGAGCTGTTTTTT. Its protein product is CASSLVPIPGGLLGTGELFF.

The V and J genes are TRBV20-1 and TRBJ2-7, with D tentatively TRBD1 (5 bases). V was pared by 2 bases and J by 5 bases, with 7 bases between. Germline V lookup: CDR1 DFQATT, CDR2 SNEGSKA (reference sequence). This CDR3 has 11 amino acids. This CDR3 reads CSARQGDEQYF. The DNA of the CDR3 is TGCAGTGCTAGACAGGGTGACGAGCAGTACTTC.

The CDR3: CASSQDWDRDTGELFF. Written as DNA, the CDR3 is TGCGCCAGCAGCCAAGATTGGGACAGGGACACCGGGGAGCTGTTTTTT. V and J are TRBV4-3 and TRBJ2-2; 9 positions match TRBD1. J gave up 3 bases and V 0 bases, and 2 bases lay outside the gene matches. Per the germline V gene, CDR1 is LGHNA and CDR2 is YSLEER. The CDR3 is 16 residues long.

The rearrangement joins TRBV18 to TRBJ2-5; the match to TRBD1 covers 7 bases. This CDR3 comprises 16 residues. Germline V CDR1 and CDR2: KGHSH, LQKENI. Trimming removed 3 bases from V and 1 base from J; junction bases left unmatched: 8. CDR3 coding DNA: TGTGCCAGCTCACCCGCGACAGGGCTAGCCCAAGAGACCCAGTACTTC. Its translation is CASSPATGLAQETQYF.

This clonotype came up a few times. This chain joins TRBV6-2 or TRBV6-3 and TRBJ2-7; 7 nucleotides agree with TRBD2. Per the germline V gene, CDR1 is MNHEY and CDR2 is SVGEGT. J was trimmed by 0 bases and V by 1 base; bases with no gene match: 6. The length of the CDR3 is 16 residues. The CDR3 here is CASSYLPGGSSYEQYF. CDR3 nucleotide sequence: TGTGCCAGCAGTTACTTACCCGGGGGGTCCTCCTACGAGCAGTACTTC.

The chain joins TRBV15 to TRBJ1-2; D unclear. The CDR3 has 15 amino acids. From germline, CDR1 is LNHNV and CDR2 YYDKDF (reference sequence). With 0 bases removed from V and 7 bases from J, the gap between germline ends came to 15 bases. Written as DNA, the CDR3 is TGTGCCACCAGCAGAGAGAAGATGCTTACCGCTGGCTACACCTTC. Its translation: CATSREKMLTAGYTF.

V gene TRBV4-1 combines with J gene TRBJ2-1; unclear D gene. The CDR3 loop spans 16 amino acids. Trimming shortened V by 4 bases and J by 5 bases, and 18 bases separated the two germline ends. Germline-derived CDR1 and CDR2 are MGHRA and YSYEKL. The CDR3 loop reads CASSPPEWLVDNEQFF. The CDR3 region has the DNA TGCGCCAGCAGCCCCCCTGAGTGGCTTGTGGACAATGAGCAGTTCTTC.

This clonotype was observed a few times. CDR3 residues: CAISESTHLNEKLFF. DNA for the CDR3: TGTGCCATCAGTGAGTCGACCCACCTTAATGAAAAACTGTTTTTT. The chain is built from TRBV10-3 and TRBJ1-4; D remains ambiguous. Looked up from germline, CDR1 is ENHRY and CDR2 is SYGVKD. V lost 0 bases, J lost 4 bases, and 9 bases lay in between. This CDR3 comprises 15 residues.

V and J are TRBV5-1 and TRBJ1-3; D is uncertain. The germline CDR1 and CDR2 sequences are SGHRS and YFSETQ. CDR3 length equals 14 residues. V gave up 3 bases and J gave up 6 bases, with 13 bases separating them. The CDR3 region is CASSYGGRENTIYF. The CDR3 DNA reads TGCGCCAGCAGCTATGGTGGCCGGGAAAACACCATATATTTT.

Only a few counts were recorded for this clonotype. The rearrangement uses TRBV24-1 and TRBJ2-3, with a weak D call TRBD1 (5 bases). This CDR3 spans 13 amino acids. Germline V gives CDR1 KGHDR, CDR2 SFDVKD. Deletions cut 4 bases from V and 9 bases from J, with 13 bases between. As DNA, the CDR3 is TGTGCCACCAGTGACTACAGGTTAAAGACGCAGTATTTT. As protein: CATSDYRLKTQYF.

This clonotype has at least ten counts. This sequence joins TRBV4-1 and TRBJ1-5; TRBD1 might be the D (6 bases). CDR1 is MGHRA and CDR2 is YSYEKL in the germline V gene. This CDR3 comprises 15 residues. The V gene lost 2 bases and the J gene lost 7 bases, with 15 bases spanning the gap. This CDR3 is CASSQTNRVGQPQHF. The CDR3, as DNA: TGCGCCAGCAGCCAAACAAACAGGGTAGGGCAGCCCCAGCATTTT.

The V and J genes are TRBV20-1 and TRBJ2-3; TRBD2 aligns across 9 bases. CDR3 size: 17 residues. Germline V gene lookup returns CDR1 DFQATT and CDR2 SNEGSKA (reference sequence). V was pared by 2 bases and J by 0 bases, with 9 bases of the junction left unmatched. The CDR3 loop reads CSARRAGGHSSTDTQYF. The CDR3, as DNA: TGCAGTGCTAGAAGAGCGGGGGGACATTCTAGCACAGATACGCAGTATTTT.

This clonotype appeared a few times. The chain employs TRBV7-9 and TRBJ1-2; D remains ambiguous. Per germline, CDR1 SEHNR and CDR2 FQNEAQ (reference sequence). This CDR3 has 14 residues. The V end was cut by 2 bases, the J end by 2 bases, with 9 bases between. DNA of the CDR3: TGTGCCAGCAGCTTATTCTCAGGCAACTATGGCTACACCTTC. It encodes CASSLFSGNYGYTF.

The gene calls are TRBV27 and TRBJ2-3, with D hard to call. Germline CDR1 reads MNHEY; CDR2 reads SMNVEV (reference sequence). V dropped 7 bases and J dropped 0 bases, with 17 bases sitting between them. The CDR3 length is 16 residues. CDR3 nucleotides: TGTGCCAGCAACTCTTTCAGCAGTCCTAGCACAGATACGCAGTATTTT. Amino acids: CASNSFSSPSTDTQYF.